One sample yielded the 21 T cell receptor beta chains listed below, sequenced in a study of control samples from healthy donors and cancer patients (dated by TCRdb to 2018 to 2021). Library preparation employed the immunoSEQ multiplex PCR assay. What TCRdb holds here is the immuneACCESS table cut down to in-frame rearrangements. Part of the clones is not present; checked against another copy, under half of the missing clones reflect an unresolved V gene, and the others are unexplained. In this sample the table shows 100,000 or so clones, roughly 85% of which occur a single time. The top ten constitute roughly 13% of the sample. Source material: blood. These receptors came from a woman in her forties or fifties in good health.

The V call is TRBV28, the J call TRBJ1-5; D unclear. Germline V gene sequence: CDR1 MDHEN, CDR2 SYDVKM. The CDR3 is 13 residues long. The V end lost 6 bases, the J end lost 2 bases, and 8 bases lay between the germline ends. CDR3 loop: CASSPDRNQPQHF. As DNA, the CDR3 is TGTGCCAGCAGCCCGGACCGCAATCAGCCCCAGCATTTT.

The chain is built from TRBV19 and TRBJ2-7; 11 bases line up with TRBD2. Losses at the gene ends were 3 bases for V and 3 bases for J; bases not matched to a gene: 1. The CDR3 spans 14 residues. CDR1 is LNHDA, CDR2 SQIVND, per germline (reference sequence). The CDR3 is CASSITSGSYEQYF. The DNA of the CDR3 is TGTGCCAGTAGTATTACTAGCGGGAGCTACGAGCAGTACTTC.

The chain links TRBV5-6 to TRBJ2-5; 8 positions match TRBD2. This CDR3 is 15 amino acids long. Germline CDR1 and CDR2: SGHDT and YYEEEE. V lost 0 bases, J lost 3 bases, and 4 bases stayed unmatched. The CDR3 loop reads CASSLDLRGEETQYF. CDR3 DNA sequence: TGTGCCAGCAGCTTGGATCTGCGGGGGGAAGAGACCCAGTACTTC.

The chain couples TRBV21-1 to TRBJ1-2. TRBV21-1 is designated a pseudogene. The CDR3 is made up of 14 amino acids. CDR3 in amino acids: CASSKVPDPYGYTF. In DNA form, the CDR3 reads TGTGCCAGCAGCAAAGTCCCAGACCCCTATGGCTACACCTTC.

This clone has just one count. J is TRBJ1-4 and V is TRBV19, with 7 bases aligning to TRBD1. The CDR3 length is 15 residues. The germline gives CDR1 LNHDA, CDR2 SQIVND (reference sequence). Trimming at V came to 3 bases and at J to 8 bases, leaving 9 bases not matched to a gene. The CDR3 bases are TGTGCCAGTAGTATCCAGGGGGGGTTGTTAGAAAAACTGTTTTTT. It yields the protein CASSIQGGLLEKLFF.

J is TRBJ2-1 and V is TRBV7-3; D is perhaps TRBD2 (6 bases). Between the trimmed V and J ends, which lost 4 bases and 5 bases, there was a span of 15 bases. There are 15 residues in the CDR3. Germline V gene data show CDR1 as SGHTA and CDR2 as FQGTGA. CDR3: CASSSAAGPHNEQFF. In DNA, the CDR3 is TGTGCCAGCAGCTCAGCCGCGGGGCCCCACAATGAGCAGTTCTTC.

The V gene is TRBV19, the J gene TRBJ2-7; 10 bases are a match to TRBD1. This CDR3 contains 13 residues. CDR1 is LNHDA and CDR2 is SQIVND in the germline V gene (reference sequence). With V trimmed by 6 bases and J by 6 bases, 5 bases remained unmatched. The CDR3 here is CASRKTGGGEQYF. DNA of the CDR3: TGTGCCAGTAGGAAGACAGGGGGCGGCGAGCAGTACTTC.

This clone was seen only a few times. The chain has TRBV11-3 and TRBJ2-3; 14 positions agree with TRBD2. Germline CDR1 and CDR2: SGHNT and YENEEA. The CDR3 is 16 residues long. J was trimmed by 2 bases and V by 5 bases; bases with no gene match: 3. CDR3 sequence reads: CASSRTSGGFTDTQYF. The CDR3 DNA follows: TGTGCCAGCAGCCGGACTAGCGGGGGGTTCACAGATACGCAGTATTTT.

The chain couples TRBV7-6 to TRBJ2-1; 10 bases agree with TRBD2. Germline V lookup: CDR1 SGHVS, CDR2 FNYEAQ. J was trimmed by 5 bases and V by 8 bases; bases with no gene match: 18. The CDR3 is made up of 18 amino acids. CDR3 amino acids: CASSHSLAGVRGHNEQFF. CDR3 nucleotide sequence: TGTGCCAGCTCCCACTCGCTAGCGGGGGTACGCGGGCACAATGAGCAGTTCTTC.

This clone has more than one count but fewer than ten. The CDR3 loop is CASSQRQRNEKLFF. The CDR3 DNA reads as TGCGCCAGCAGCCAACGACAGCGTAATGAAAAACTGTTTTTT. The V call is TRBV4-1, the J call TRBJ1-4; D possibly corresponds to TRBD1 (5 bases). CDR1 is MGHRA and CDR2 is YSYEKL in the germline V gene. The CDR3 spans 14 residues. V dropped 2 bases and J dropped 4 bases, with 8 bases sitting between them.

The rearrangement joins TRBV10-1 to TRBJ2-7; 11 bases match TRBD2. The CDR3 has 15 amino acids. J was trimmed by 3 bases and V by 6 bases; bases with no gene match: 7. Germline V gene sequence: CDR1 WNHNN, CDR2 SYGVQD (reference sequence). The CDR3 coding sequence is TGCGCCAGCAGCGTTAGCGGGAGGGCCGGCTACGAGCAGTACTTC. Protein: CASSVSGRAGYEQYF.

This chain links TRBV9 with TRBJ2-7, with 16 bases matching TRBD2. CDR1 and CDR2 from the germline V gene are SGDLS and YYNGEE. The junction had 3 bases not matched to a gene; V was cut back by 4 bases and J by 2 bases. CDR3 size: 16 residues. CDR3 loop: CASSKGLAGGTYEQYF. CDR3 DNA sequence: TGTGCCAGCAGCAAGGGACTAGCGGGGGGGACCTACGAGCAGTACTTC.

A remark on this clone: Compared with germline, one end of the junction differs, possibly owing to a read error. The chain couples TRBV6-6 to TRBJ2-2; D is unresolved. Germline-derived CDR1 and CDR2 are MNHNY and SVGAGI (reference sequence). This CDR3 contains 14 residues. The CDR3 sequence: CASSYARNAGELFF. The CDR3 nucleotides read TGTGCCAGCAGTTATGCACGGAACGCCGGGGAGCTGTTTTTT.

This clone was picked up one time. In DNA, the CDR3 is TGTGCCTGGAGTGGAGGACAGACCGATTCACCCCTCCACTTT. Protein product: CAWSGGQTDSPLHF. V gene TRBV30 combines with J gene TRBJ1-6; D may be TRBD1 (6 bases). V gave up 1 base and J gave up 8 bases, with 12 bases separating them. CDR1 and CDR2 (germline): GTSNPN, SVGIG (reference sequence). The CDR3 contains 14 residues.

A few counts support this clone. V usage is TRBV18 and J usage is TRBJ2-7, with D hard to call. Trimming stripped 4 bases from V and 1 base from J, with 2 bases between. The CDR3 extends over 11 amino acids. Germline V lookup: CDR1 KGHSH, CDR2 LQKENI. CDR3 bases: TGTGCCAGCTCACGATCCTACGAGCAGTACTTC. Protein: CASSRSYEQYF.

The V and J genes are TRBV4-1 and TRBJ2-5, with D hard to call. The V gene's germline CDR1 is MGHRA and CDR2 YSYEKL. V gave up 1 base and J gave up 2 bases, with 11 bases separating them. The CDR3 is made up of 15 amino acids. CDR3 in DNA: TGCGCCAGCAGCCAAGTACATTGGGGACAAGAGACCCAGTACTTC. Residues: CASSQVHWGQETQYF.

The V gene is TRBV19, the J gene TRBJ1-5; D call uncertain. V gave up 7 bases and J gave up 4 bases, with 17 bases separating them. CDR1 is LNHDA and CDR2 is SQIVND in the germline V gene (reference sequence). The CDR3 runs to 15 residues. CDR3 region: CASIVSGQSNQPQHF. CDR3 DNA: TGTGCCAGTATTGTGAGCGGGCAGTCGAATCAGCCCCAGCATTTT. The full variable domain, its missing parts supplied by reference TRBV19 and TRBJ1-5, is DGGITQSPKYLFRKEGQNVTLSCEQNLNHDAMYWYRQDPGQGLRLIYYSQIVNDFQKGDIAEGYSVSREKKESFPLTVTSAQKNPTAFYLCASIVSGQSNQPQHFGDGTRLSIL.

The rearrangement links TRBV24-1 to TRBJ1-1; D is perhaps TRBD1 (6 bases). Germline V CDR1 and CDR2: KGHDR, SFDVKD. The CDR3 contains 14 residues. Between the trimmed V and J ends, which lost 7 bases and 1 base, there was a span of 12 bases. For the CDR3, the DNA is TGTGCCACCAGAAAAGAGGGACAGAACACTGAAGCTTTCTTT. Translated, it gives CATRKEGQNTEAFF.

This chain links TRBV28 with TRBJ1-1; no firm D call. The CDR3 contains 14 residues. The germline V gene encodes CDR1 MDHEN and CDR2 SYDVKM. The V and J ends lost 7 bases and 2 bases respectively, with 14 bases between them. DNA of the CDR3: TGTGCCAGCATGGTGCCGGAAAGAAACACTGAAGCTTTCTTT. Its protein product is CASMVPERNTEAFF.

The CDR3 DNA sequence: TGTGCCATCAGTGAGTCGAGGACAGGGGAGACCAATCAGCCCCAGCATTTT. Protein sequence: CAISESRTGETNQPQHF. V usage is TRBV10-3 and J usage is TRBJ1-5; 9 bases fit TRBD1. CDR3 length: 17 residues. The V segment lost 0 bases and the J segment 3 bases; nucleotides outside the gene matches: 6. The germline gives CDR1 ENHRY, CDR2 SYGVKD.

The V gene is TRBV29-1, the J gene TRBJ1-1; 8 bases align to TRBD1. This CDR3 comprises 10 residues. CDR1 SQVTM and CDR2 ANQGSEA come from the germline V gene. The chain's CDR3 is CSAGGSSAFF. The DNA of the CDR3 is TGCAGTGCAGGGGGCTCGTCGGCTTTCTTT.